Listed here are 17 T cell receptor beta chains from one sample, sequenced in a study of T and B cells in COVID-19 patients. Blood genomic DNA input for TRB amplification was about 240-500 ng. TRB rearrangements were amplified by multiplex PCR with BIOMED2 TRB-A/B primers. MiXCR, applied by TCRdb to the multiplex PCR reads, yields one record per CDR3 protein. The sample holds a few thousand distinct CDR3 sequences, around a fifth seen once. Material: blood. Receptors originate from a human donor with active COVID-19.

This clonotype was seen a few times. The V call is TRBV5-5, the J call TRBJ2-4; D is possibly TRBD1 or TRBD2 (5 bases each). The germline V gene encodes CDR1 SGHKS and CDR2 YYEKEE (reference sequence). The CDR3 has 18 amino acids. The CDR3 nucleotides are TGTGCTTCCCGGGACCCACTTGCAACAAGCGATGCCAAAAACATTCAGTACTTC. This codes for CASRDPLATSDAKNIQYF.

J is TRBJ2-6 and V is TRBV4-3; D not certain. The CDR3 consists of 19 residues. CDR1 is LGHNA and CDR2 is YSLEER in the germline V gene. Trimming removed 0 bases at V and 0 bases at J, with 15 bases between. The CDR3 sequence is CASSQDAAGSSSGANVLTF. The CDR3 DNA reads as TGCGCCAGCAGCCAAGACGCTGCCGGTTCGAGCTCTGGGGCCAACGTCCTGACTTTC.

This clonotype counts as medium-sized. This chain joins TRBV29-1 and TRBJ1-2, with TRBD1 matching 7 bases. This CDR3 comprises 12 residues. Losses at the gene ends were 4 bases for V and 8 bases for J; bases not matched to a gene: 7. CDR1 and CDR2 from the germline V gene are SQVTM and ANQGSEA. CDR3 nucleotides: TGCAGCGTTGTCTGGACAGGACGGGGCTACACCTTC. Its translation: CSVVWTGRGYTF.

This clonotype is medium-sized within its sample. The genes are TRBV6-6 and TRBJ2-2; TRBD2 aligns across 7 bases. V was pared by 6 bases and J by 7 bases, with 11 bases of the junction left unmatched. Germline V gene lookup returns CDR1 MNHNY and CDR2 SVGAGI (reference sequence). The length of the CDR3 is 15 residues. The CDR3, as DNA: TGTGCCAGCAGCCGTCGGGAGGCGGTAGGCGGGGAGCTGTTTTTT. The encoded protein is CASSRREAVGGELFF.

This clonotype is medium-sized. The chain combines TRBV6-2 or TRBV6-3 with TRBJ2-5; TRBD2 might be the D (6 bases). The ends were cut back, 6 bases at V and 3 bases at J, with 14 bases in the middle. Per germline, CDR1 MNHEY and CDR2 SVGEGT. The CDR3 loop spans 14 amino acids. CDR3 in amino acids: CASSSPRGKETQYF. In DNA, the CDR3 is TGTGCCAGCAGCAGCCCGCGGGGTAAAGAGACCCAGTACTTC.

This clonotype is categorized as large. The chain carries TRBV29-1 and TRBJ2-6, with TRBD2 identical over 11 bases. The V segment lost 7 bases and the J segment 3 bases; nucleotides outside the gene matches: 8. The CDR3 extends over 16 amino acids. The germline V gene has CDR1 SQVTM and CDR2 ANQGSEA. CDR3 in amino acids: CSAGTSGAGGANVLTF. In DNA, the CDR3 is TGCAGCGCCGGGACTAGCGGAGCGGGTGGGGCCAACGTCCTGACTTTC.

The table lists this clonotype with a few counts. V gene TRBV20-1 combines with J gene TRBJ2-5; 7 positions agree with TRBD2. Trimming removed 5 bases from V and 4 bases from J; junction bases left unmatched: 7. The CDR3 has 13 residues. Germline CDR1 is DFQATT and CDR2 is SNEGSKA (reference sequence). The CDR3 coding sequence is TGCAGTGCTCTGACTAGCCCAGTAGAGACCCAGTACTTC. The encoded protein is CSALTSPVETQYF.

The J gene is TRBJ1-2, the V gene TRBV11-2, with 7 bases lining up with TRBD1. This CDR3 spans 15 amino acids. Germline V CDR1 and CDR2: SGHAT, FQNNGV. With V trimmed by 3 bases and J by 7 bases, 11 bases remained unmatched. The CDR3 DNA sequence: TGTGCCAGCAGCTTGTCCGGGACAGCGAAGGCTGGCTACACCTTC. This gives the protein CASSLSGTAKAGYTF. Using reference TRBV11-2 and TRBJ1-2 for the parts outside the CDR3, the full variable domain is EAGVAQSPRYKIIEKRQSVAFWCNPISGHATLYWYQQILGQGPKLLIQFQNNGVVDDSQLPKDRFSAERLKGVDSTLKIQPAKLEDSAVYLCASSLSGTAKAGYTFGSGTRLTVV.

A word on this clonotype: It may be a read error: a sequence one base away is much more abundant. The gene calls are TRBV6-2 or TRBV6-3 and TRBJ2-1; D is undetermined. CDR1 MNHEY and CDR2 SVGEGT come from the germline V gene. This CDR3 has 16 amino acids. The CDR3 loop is CASRTETRNSFNEQFF. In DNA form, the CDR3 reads TGTGCCAGCAGAACGGAAACTCGAAACTCCTTCAATGAGCAGTTCTTC.

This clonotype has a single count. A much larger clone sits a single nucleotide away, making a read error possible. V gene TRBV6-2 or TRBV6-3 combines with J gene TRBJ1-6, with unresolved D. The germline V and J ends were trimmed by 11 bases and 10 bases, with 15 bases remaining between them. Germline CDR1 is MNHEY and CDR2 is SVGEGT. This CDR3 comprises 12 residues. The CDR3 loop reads CAGTNYRSPLHF. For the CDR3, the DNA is TGTGCCGGCACCAACTACCGGTCACCCCTCCACTTT.

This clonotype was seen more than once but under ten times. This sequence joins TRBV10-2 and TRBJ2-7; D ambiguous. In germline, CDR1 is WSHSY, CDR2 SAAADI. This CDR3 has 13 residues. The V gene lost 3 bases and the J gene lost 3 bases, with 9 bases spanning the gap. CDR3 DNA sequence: TGCGCCAGCAGTGAACACGTCTACTACGAGCAGTACTTC. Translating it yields CASSEHVYYEQYF.

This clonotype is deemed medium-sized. The chain's CDR3 is CASRLGGAQTGELFF. The CDR3 nucleotides read TGTGCCAGCAGGTTAGGGGGAGCCCAAACCGGGGAGCTGTTTTTT. The chain has TRBV27 and TRBJ2-2, with D perhaps TRBD1 (6 bases). CDR3 size: 15 residues. V dropped 6 bases and J dropped 5 bases, with 16 bases sitting between them. Per the germline V gene, CDR1 is MNHEY and CDR2 is SMNVEV (reference sequence).

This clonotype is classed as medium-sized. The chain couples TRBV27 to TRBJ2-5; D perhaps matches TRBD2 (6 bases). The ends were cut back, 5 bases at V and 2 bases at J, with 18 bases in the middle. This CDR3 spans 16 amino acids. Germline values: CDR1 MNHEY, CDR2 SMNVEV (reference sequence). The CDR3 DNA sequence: TGTGCCAGCAGTCCCCCGCGCAGGGCGGGACAAGAGACCCAGTACTTC. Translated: CASSPPRRAGQETQYF.

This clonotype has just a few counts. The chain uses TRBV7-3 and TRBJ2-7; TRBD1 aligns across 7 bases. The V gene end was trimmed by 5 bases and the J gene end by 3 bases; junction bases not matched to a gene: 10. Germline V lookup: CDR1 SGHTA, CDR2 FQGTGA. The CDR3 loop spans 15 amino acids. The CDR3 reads CASSLTGGQIYEQYF. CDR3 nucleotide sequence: TGTGCCAGCAGCCTCACTGGGGGACAGATCTACGAGCAGTACTTC.

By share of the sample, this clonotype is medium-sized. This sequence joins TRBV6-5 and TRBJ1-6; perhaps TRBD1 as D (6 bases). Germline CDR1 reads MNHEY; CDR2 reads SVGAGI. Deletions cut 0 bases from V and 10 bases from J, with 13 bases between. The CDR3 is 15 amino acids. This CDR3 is CASSYSWQGKSPLHF. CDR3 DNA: TGTGCCAGCAGTTACTCGTGGCAGGGGAAGTCACCCCTCCACTTT.

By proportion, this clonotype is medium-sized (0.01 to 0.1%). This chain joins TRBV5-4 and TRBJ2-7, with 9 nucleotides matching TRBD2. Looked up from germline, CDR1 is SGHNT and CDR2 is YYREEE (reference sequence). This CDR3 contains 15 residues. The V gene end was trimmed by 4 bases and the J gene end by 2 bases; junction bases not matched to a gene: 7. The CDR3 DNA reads TGTGCCAGCAGCCTACCGACTAGCGGCGCCTACGAGCAGTACTTC. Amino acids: CASSLPTSGAYEQYF.

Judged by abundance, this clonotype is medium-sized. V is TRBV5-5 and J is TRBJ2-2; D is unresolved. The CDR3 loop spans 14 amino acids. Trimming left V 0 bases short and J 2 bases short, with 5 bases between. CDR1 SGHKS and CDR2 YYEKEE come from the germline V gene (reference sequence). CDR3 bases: TGTGCCAGCAGCTTGGCAGTCAACACCGGGGAGCTGTTTTTT. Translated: CASSLAVNTGELFF.